This TCR beta chain was recorded in a study of OX40 agonist ivuxolimab in advanced cancers. General study findings and limits: On average, CD8+ T cells showed a greater number of expanded clones than CD4+.

In its sample, this clone was seen a few times. The antigen remains unidentified. Trimming left V 4 bases short and J 8 bases short, with 23 bases between. Germline V gives CDR1 SGHVS, CDR2 FNYEAQ. CDR3 length: 16 amino acids. Clones were sequenced by immunoSEQ multiplex PCR, and TCRdb holds only the in-frame ones, with some missing. The repertoire holds 76,000 or so clones, with 80% to 90% as singletons. The sample here was CD4+ or CD8+ T cells sorted from blood, taken in a trial of the OX40 agonist ivuxolimab. The receptor's source is an adult with an advanced solid tumor such as melanoma, head and neck, liver or kidney cancer. The gene calls are TRBV7-6 and TRBJ1-2; a weak D match, TRBD1 (6 bases). CDR3 sequence reads: CASSSTMGGTSKGYTF. DNA for the CDR3: TGTGCCAGCAGCTCCACGATGGGGGGGACATCGAAAGGCTACACCTTC.